A single sample is the source of the 24 T cell receptor beta chains below, sequenced in a study of blood T cell repertoires in COVID-19. The method was immunoSEQ multiplex PCR; TCRdb's version includes in-frame clones alone and lacks a portion of them. Of 100,000 to 150,000 clones listed, around 85% are singletons. The sample consisted of peripheral blood. Receptors originate from a woman of 80 years or more with COVID-19, enrolled during active disease.

The genes are TRBV28 and TRBJ1-4; weak D call: TRBD1 (5 bases). V dropped 2 bases and J dropped 4 bases, with 11 bases sitting between them. The germline V gene encodes CDR1 MDHEN and CDR2 SYDVKM. The CDR3 extends over 15 amino acids. CDR3 protein: CASSLGGGHNEKLFF. The CDR3 nucleotides read TGTGCCAGCAGTTTAGGTGGCGGACATAATGAAAAACTGTTTTTT.

This clone was counted once. The chain has TRBV3-1 (or the pseudogene TRBV3-2) and TRBJ1-6; D remains unclear. Looked up from germline, CDR1 is LGHDT and CDR2 is YNNKEL (reference sequence). Trimming shortened V by 3 bases and J by 14 bases, and 17 bases separated the two germline ends. This CDR3 is 14 amino acids long. Here the CDR3 reads CASSHSSRSSSLHF. CDR3 in DNA: TGTGCCAGCAGCCATTCGTCACGCTCGAGCTCCCTCCACTTT.

The chain is built from TRBV5-1 and TRBJ2-5; 10 bases agree with TRBD1. CDR3 length: 16 residues. Per germline, CDR1 SGHRS and CDR2 YFSETQ. After removal of 3 bases from V and 3 bases from J, the junction contained 8 bases not matched to a gene. This chain's CDR3 is CASSWDRGKQEETQYF. As DNA, the CDR3 is TGCGCCAGCAGCTGGGACAGGGGCAAACAAGAAGAGACCCAGTACTTC.

This clone appeared once. The CDR3 protein is CASSQVGTPLFF. Here the CDR3 DNA reads TGTGCCAGCAGCCAAGTTGGGACACCGCTGTTTTTT. J is TRBJ2-2 and V is TRBV3-1 (or the pseudogene TRBV3-2), with D possibly TRBD1 on 6 matching bases. The V end lost 1 base, the J end lost 13 bases, and 10 bases lay between the germline ends. The CDR3 contains 12 residues. Germline CDR1 LGHDT, CDR2 YNNKEL (reference sequence).

V is TRBV19 and J is TRBJ1-1, with 8 bases matching TRBD1. The germline CDR1 and CDR2 sequences are LNHDA and SQIVND (reference sequence). Trimming took 3 bases from V and 4 from J; bases not matched to a gene: 10. The CDR3 has 16 residues. In DNA, the CDR3 is TGTGCCAGTAGTATGAGGACAGGGTTTCGGGGCACTGAAGCTTTCTTT. As protein: CASSMRTGFRGTEAFF.

The J gene is TRBJ1-4, the V gene TRBV7-9, with 7 bases identical to TRBD1. The germline V gene encodes CDR1 SEHNR and CDR2 FQNEAQ (reference sequence). The CDR3 sequence is 16 residues long. V lost 4 bases and J lost 5; bases outside the gene matches: 10. This CDR3 is CASSSGRRGSNEKLFF. The CDR3 region has the DNA TGTGCCAGCAGCTCCGGGCGCAGGGGGTCAAATGAAAAACTGTTTTTT.

This chain uses TRBV29-1 with TRBJ2-6; D call uncertain. V lost 6 bases to trimming and J lost 12 bases, with 18 bases between them. The CDR3 length is 13 residues. Germline CDR1 reads SQVTM; CDR2 reads ANQGSEA. The CDR3 loop reads CSVTTGEWAVLTF. CDR3 nucleotides: TGCAGCGTCACGACCGGCGAATGGGCCGTCCTGACTTTC.

V gene TRBV4-1 combines with J gene TRBJ1-6; D not certain. Germline CDR1 reads MGHRA; CDR2 reads YSYEKL. CDR3 size: 15 residues. Trimming shortened V by 0 bases and J by 9 bases, and 12 bases separated the two germline ends. The DNA for the CDR3 is TGCGCCAGCAGCCAAGACGGCCGAGAGGGTTCACCCCTCCACTTT. Its protein product is CASSQDGREGSPLHF.

CDR3 sequence reads: CASSGQTSTDTQYF. CDR3 coding DNA: TGTGCCAGCAGCGGGCAGACTAGCACAGATACGCAGTATTTT. V usage is TRBV9 and J usage is TRBJ2-3; D gene uncertain. CDR3 size: 14 residues. V lost 3 bases and J lost 0, with 8 bases in between. Germline V gene lookup returns CDR1 SGDLS and CDR2 YYNGEE.

V gene TRBV28 combines with J gene TRBJ2-5; TRBD2 might be the D (7 bases). Trimming pared 7 bases from V and 6 bases from J, leaving 12 bases between. In germline, CDR1 is MDHEN, CDR2 SYDVKM. This CDR3 region has 12 residues. In DNA form, the CDR3 reads TGTGCCAGCATCGGGGGGCTCAAGACCCAGTACTTC. This encodes CASIGGLKTQYF.

This clone was counted between two and nine times. The chain carries TRBV2 and TRBJ1-2, with 7 nucleotides matching TRBD1. This CDR3 has 15 amino acids. J was trimmed by 0 bases and V by 5 bases; bases with no gene match: 6. CDR1 and CDR2 (germline): SNHLY, FYNNEI. The CDR3 sequence is CASSPTTGANYGYTF. The DNA of the CDR3 is TGTGCCAGCAGTCCCACAACAGGGGCTAACTATGGCTACACCTTC.

The chain links TRBV11-2 to TRBJ2-5; 11 bases map to TRBD1. V lost 5 bases to trimming and J lost 1 base; unmatched junction nucleotides: 9. In germline, CDR1 is SGHAT, CDR2 FQNNGV. CDR3 length: 17 amino acids. The CDR3 here is CASSTGSGTGGQETQYF. As DNA, the CDR3 is TGTGCCAGCAGCACTGGTTCGGGGACAGGGGGCCAAGAGACCCAGTACTTC.

This clone was observed a single time. The chain uses TRBV6-5 and TRBJ1-2; a weak D match, TRBD1 (5 bases). Germline CDR1 reads MNHEY; CDR2 reads SVGAGI. This CDR3 comprises 13 residues. V was shortened by 2 bases and J by 4 bases, with 8 bases between the two germline ends. The CDR3 reads CASSYGALYGYTF. The CDR3 nucleotides read TGTGCCAGCAGTTACGGGGCACTCTATGGCTACACCTTC.

This chain links TRBV6-2 or TRBV6-3 with TRBJ1-1; D may be TRBD1 (6 bases). CDR1 MNHEY and CDR2 SVGEGT come from the germline V gene. Trimming took off 4 bases at V and 1 base at J, with 10 bases between the two ends. The CDR3 length is 14 residues. The CDR3 loop is CASSSNRENTEAFF. CDR3 nucleotide sequence: TGTGCCAGCAGTTCTAACAGGGAGAACACTGAAGCTTTCTTT.

V gene TRBV3-1 (or the pseudogene TRBV3-2) combines with J gene TRBJ1-1; D is possibly TRBD1 (5 bases). CDR1 and CDR2 (germline): LGHDT, YNNKEL (reference sequence). The CDR3 is made up of 14 amino acids. The V gene lost 1 base and the J gene lost 4 bases, with 10 bases spanning the gap. The CDR3, as DNA: TGTGCCAGCAGCCAAGGTCGCACAGGCACTGAAGCTTTCTTT. Amino acid sequence: CASSQGRTGTEAFF.

The chain recombines TRBV6-1 with TRBJ1-6, with D uncertain. This CDR3 has 21 residues. V gave up 2 bases and J gave up 1 base, with 24 bases separating them. From germline, CDR1 is MNHNS and CDR2 SASEGT. As DNA, the CDR3 is TGTGCCAGCAGTGAACTAGCCCTTGCCTCCTTGCCTGGGTCCTATAATTCACCCCTCCACTTT. Residues: CASSELALASLPGSYNSPLHF.

In this sample, this clone turned up once. The CDR3 DNA reads as TGTGCCAGCAGTCTTGGGCTAGCGGGAGCTGGGGTCACAGATACGCAGTATTTT. Residues: CASSLGLAGAGVTDTQYF. The chain has TRBV28 and TRBJ2-3; 10 bases line up with TRBD2. Losses at the gene ends were 5 bases for V and 2 bases for J; bases not matched to a gene: 13. Germline-derived CDR1 and CDR2 are MDHEN and SYDVKM. The CDR3 is made up of 18 amino acids.

The V call is TRBV4-2, the J call TRBJ2-7, with TRBD2 matching over 7 bases. CDR1 is LGHNA and CDR2 is YNFKEQ in the germline V gene. Germline trimming cut 2 bases from V and 5 bases from J; bases unmatched to any gene: 9. CDR3 size: 15 residues. CDR3 sequence: CASSQHSGRGDEQYF. For the CDR3, the DNA is TGTGCCAGCAGCCAACATAGCGGGCGAGGAGACGAGCAGTACTTC.

This clone was found a few times. The chain carries TRBV3-1 (or the pseudogene TRBV3-2) and TRBJ1-2, with no clear D. CDR1 and CDR2 (germline): LGHDT, YNNKEL (reference sequence). The CDR3 has 13 amino acids. Deletions cut 5 bases from V and 2 bases from J, with 9 bases between. The CDR3 here is CASSNPSNYGYTF. CDR3 coding DNA: TGTGCCAGCAGCAATCCCTCCAACTATGGCTACACCTTC.

This chain connects TRBV19 to TRBJ1-5; D is ambiguous. The CDR3 has 12 amino acids. Between the trimmed V and J ends, which lost 5 bases and 2 bases, there was a span of 4 bases. Germline CDR1 LNHDA, CDR2 SQIVND (reference sequence). The CDR3 is CASSLGNQPQHF. CDR3 in DNA: TGTGCCAGTAGTCTCGGCAATCAGCCCCAGCATTTT.

The sample holds a few counts of this clone. This CDR3 is CASSSNTRGYQPQHF. The CDR3 nucleotides read TGTGCCAGCAGCTCTAACACGAGGGGGTATCAGCCCCAGCATTTT. The gene calls are TRBV5-6 and TRBJ1-5; D is possibly TRBD1 (6 bases). CDR1 is SGHDT, CDR2 YYEEEE, per germline. The CDR3 loop spans 15 amino acids. The V end lost 3 bases, the J end lost 5 bases, and 15 bases lay between the germline ends.

This clone was seen just once. This chain connects TRBV11-1 to TRBJ2-7; D unresolved. This CDR3 has 16 residues. V was clipped by 5 bases and J by 2 bases, with 19 bases between them. The V gene's germline CDR1 is SGHAT and CDR2 FQDESV (reference sequence). CDR3 protein: CASSPRDSGSTYEQYF. CDR3 nucleotides: TGTGCCAGCAGCCCCCGCGACTCCGGTAGTACCTACGAGCAGTACTTC.

This clone has just a few counts. The rearrangement uses TRBV9 and TRBJ2-2, with unresolved D. V gave up 0 bases and J gave up 1 base, with 7 bases separating them. The CDR3 is made up of 15 amino acids. Germline CDR1 SGDLS, CDR2 YYNGEE. The CDR3 region has the DNA TGTGCCAGCAGCGTAGACATTCAGAACACCGGGGAGCTGTTTTTT. Protein: CASSVDIQNTGELFF.

The chain joins TRBV7-2 to TRBJ1-5; 7 bases map to TRBD1. V lost 7 bases and J lost 0; bases outside the gene matches: 9. The CDR3 loop spans 16 amino acids. Looked up from germline, CDR1 is SGHTA and CDR2 is FQGNSA. The CDR3 loop reads CASTRDSLYSNQPQHF. Here the CDR3 DNA reads TGTGCCAGCACCCGGGACAGTTTGTATAGCAATCAGCCCCAGCATTTT.